The 11 T cell receptor beta chains presented below share a single source sample, sequenced in a study of Graves' ophthalmopathy and Graves' hyperthyroidism. Investigators amplified TCR beta CDR3 regions from RNA transcripts. RT-PCR was first run with HTBI primers, then multiplex PCR in a second round. TCRdb used MiXCR to reprocess the multiplex PCR reads, holding one entry per CDR3 protein. This table has roughly 610,000 distinct CDR3 sequences, over 20% appearing once. The specimen was peripheral blood. All receptors come from a woman between 18 and 30 years old with stable Graves' hyperthyroidism. Some clones in this sample may be carry-over from other donors' samples.

Of note for this clonotype: A junction end diverges from the germline sequence, so it may reflect a read error. The chain recombines TRBV11-2 with TRBJ2-5; TRBD1 might be the D (6 bases). Looked up from germline, CDR1 is SGHAT and CDR2 is FQNNGV. The CDR3 covers 19 residues. This chain's CDR3 is CASSLDWGPSGQNQDTQYF. In nucleotides, the CDR3 is TGTGCCAGCAGCTTAGATTGGGGGCCCTCGGGACAAAACCAAGATACCCAGTACTTC.

This clonotype has just a few counts. The V call is TRBV28, the J call TRBJ2-5, with 8 bases fitting TRBD1. The germline gives CDR1 MDHEN, CDR2 SYDVKM. Trimming cost V 10 bases and J 1 base; bases outside gene matches: 8. The CDR3 is made up of 14 amino acids. The CDR3 DNA reads as TGTGCCACCTCGGGACAGGTGTTCCAAGAGACCCAGTACTTC. Its protein is CATSGQVFQETQYF.

The chain uses TRBV4-1 and TRBJ2-2; D may be TRBD1 (6 bases). The CDR3 loop spans 16 amino acids. CDR1 is MGHRA and CDR2 is YSYEKL in the germline V gene. Trimming pared 0 bases from V and 5 bases from J, leaving 13 bases between. Written as DNA, the CDR3 is TGCGCCAGCAGCCAAGAAGGCAGGGGTGGGACCGGGGAGCTGTTTTTT. Amino acid sequence: CASSQEGRGGTGELFF.

Many counts were recorded for this clonotype. The genes are TRBV6-4 and TRBJ1-3, with 7 bases aligning to TRBD1. Germline-derived CDR1 and CDR2 are MRHNA and SNTAGT. The V gene end was trimmed by 6 bases and the J gene end by 4 bases; junction bases not matched to a gene: 21. The CDR3 loop spans 19 amino acids. The CDR3 sequence: CASRAKIPGQRDSGNTIYF. The DNA for the CDR3 is TGTGCCAGCAGAGCTAAAATTCCGGGACAGAGGGATTCGGGAAACACCATATATTTT.

Many counts were recorded for this clonotype. CDR3 sequence: CASSRIDSEETQYF. As DNA, the CDR3 is TGTGCCAGCAGCCGCATAGACTCAGAAGAGACCCAGTACTTC. The chain is built from TRBV6-1 and TRBJ2-5; D is unresolved. The CDR3 covers 14 residues. The V gene's germline CDR1 is MNHNS and CDR2 SASEGT. The V gene lost 6 bases and the J gene lost 3 bases, with 14 bases spanning the gap.

The table lists this clonotype with many counts. The genes are TRBV15 and TRBJ2-6; TRBD1 is a possible D gene (6 bases). This CDR3 has 17 amino acids. Between the trimmed V and J ends, which lost 3 bases and 3 bases, there was a span of 15 bases. Looked up from germline, CDR1 is LNHNV and CDR2 is YYDKDF (reference sequence). The CDR3 here is CATSSDRLTFGANVLTF. Here the CDR3 DNA reads TGTGCCACCAGCAGTGACAGGCTGACCTTTGGGGCCAACGTCCTGACTTTC.

This clonotype came up a few times. This rearrangement joins TRBV6-2 or TRBV6-3 to TRBJ1-5, with no clear D. The V end lost 7 bases, the J end lost 6 bases, and 10 bases lay between the germline ends. Germline V gives CDR1 MNHEY, CDR2 SVGEGT. The CDR3 is made up of 12 amino acids. CDR3 DNA: TGTGCCAGCAATACCGAGGGTCAGCCCCAGCATTTT. Its translation: CASNTEGQPQHF.

Ten or more counts support this clonotype. V is TRBV14 and J is TRBJ2-7; 7 nucleotides align to TRBD1. CDR1 is SGHDN, CDR2 FVKESK, per germline. The CDR3 length is 16 residues. V was clipped by 5 bases and J by 5 bases; unmatched bases: 15. The CDR3 DNA reads as TGTGCCAGCAGCTACTACTCGGGACAGTCTGTTCACGAGCAGTACTTC. Translation gives CASSYYSGQSVHEQYF. The full variable domain, rest sourced from reference TRBV14 and TRBJ2-7, is EAGVTQFPSHSVIEKGQTVTLRCDPISGHDNLYWYRRVMGKEIKFLLHFVKESKQDESGMPNNRFLAERTGGTYSTLKVQPAELEDSGVYFCASSYYSGQSVHEQYFGPGTRLTVT.

This clonotype was observed at least ten times. This sequence joins TRBV2 and TRBJ1-5, with TRBD1 as a possible D gene (6 bases). V gave up 6 bases and J gave up 5 bases, with 14 bases separating them. This CDR3 has 14 amino acids. Per the germline V gene, CDR1 is SNHLY and CDR2 is FYNNEI. The chain's CDR3 is CASREQGWYQPQHF. In nucleotides, the CDR3 is TGTGCCAGCAGAGAACAGGGCTGGTATCAGCCCCAGCATTTT.

This clonotype appeared many times. The rearrangement joins TRBV2 to TRBJ1-1; D unresolved. Germline V gene sequence: CDR1 SNHLY, CDR2 FYNNEI. The CDR3 is 13 amino acids. V gave up 6 bases and J gave up 1 base, with 9 bases separating them. The CDR3, as DNA: TGTGCCAGCAGAATGGACGGGAACACTGAAGCTTTCTTT. Its translation: CASRMDGNTEAFF.

This clonotype was recorded at least ten times. V usage is TRBV7-8 and J usage is TRBJ2-7, with TRBD2 as a possible D gene (5 bases). Germline lookup yields CDR1 SGHVS and CDR2 FQNEAQ. The CDR3 covers 12 residues. The V gene lost 5 bases and the J gene lost 3 bases, with 8 bases spanning the gap. CDR3 loop: CASSDEGYEQYF. The CDR3 bases are TGTGCCAGCAGCGATGAGGGCTACGAGCAGTACTTC.